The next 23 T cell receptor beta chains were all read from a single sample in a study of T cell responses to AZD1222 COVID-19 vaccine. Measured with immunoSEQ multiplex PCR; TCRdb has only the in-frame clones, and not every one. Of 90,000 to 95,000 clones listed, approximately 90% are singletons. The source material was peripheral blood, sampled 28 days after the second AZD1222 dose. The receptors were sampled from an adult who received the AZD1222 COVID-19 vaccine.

The CDR3: CASSPQASGPYQETQYF. DNA of the CDR3: TGTGCCAGCAGCCCGCAAGCTAGCGGACCGTACCAAGAGACCCAGTACTTC. This chain joins TRBV3-1 (or the pseudogene TRBV3-2) and TRBJ2-5; TRBD2 matches 7 bases. This CDR3 contains 17 residues. CDR1 is LGHDT, CDR2 YNNKEL, per germline (reference sequence). Trimming cost V 4 bases and J 0 bases; bases outside gene matches: 11.

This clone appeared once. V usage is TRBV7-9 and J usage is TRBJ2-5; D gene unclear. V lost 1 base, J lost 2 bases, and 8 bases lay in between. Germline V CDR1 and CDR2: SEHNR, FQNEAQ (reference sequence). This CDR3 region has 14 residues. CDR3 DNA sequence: TGTGCCAGCAGCTTAGACCGGGTGCAAGAGACCCAGTACTTC. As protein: CASSLDRVQETQYF.

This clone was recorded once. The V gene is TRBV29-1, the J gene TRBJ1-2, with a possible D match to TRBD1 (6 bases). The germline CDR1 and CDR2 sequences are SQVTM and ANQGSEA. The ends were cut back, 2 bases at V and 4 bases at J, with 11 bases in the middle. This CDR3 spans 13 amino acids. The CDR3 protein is CSVEMGAPYGYTF. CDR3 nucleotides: TGCAGCGTTGAAATGGGGGCTCCCTATGGCTACACCTTC.

CDR3 region: CASSFYSGANVLTF. CDR3 in DNA: TGTGCCAGCAGCTTTTACTCTGGGGCCAACGTCCTGACTTTC. The rearrangement links TRBV11-2 to TRBJ2-6; D gene uncertain. The germline gives CDR1 SGHAT, CDR2 FQNNGV. Between the trimmed V and J ends, which lost 3 bases and 0 bases, there was a span of 3 bases. The CDR3 spans 14 residues.

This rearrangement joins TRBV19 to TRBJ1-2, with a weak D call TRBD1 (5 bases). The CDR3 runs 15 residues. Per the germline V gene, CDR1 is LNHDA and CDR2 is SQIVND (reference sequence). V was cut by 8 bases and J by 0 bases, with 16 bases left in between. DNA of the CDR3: TGTGCCAGTCTCGACAGTACCACTACTAACTATGGCTACACCTTC. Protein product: CASLDSTTTNYGYTF.

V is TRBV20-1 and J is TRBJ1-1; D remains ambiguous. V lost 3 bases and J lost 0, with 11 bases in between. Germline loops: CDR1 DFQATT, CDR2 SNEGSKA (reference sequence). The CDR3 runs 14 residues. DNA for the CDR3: TGCAGTGCTAGTATCCCAGATTTGAACACTGAAGCTTTCTTT. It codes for CSASIPDLNTEAFF.

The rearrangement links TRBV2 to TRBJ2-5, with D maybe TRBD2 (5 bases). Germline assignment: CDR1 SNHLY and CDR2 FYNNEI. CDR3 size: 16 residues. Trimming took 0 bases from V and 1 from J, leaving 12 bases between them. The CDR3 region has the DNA TGTGCCAGCAGTGAAGCGGGGTGGACTCGCCAAGAGACCCAGTACTTC. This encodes CASSEAGWTRQETQYF. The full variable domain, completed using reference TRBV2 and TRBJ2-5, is EPEVTQTPSHQVTQMGQEVILRCVPISNHLYFYWYRQILGQKVEFLVSFYNNEISEKSEIFDDQFSVERPDGSNFTLKIRSTKLEDSAMYFCASSEAGWTRQETQYFGPGTRLLVL.

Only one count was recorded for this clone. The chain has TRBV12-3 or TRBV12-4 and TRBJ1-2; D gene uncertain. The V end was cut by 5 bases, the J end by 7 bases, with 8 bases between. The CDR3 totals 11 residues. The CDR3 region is CASSLRGGYTF. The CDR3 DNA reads TGTGCCAGCAGTCTCCGGGGTGGCTACACCTTC.

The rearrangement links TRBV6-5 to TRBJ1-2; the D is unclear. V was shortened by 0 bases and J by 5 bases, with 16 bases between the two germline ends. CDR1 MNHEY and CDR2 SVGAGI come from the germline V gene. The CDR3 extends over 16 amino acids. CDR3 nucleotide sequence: TGTGCCAGCAGTTACTCGAGGGCGGCCGAGGAATATGGCTACACCTTC. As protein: CASSYSRAAEEYGYTF.

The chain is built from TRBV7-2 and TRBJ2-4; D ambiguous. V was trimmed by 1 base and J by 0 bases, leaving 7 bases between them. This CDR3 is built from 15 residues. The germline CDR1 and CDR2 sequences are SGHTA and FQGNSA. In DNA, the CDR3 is TGTGCCAGCAGCTTAGTAGGGCTAGCCAAAAACATTCAGTACTTC. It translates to CASSLVGLAKNIQYF.

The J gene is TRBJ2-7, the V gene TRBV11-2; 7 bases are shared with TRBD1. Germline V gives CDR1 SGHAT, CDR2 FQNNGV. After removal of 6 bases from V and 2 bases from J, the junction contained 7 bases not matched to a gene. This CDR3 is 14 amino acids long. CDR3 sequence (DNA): TGTGCCAGCAGTCCACCCGACAGGGCCTACGAGCAGTACTTC. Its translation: CASSPPDRAYEQYF.

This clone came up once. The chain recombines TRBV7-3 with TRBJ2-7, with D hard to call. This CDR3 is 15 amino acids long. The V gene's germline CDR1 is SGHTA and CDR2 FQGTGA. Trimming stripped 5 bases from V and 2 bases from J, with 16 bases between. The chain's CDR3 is CASSLGPGRAYEQYF. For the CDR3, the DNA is TGTGCCAGCAGCCTGGGCCCCGGACGGGCCTACGAGCAGTACTTC.

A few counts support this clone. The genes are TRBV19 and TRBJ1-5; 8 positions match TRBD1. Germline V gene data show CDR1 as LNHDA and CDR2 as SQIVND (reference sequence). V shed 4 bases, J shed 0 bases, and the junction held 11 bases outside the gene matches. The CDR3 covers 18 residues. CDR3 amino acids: CASSNPRGLRYSNQPQHF. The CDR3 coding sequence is TGTGCCAGTAGTAACCCCAGGGGGCTTAGATATAGCAATCAGCCCCAGCATTTT.

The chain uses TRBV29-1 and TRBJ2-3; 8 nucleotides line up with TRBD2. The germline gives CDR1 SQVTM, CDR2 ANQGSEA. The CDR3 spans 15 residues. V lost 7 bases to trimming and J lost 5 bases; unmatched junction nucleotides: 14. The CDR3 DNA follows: TGCAGCGCCTCATCTCTAGCGGGTGGGGGAGATACGCAGTATTTT. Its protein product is CSASSLAGGGDTQYF.

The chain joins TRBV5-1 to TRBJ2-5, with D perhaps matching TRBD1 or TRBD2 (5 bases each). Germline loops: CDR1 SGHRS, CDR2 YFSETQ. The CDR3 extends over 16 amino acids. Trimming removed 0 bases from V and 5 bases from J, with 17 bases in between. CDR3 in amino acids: CASSLGAGAARETQYF. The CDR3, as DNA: TGCGCCAGCAGCTTGGGGGCCGGGGCAGCACGGGAGACCCAGTACTTC.

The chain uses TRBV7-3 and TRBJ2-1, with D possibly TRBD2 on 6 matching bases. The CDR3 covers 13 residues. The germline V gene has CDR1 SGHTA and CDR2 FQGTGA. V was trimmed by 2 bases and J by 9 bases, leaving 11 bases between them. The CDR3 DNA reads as TGTGCCAGCAGCTTATCGGTCGGGGGTGAGCAGTTCTTC. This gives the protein CASSLSVGGEQFF.

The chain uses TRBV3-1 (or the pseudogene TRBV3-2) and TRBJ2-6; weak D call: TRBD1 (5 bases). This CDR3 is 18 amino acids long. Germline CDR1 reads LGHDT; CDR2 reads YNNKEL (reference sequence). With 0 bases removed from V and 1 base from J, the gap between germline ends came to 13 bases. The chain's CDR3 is CASSQEKGFVSGANVLTF. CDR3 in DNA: TGTGCCAGCAGCCAAGAGAAGGGGTTTGTGTCTGGGGCCAACGTCCTGACTTTC.

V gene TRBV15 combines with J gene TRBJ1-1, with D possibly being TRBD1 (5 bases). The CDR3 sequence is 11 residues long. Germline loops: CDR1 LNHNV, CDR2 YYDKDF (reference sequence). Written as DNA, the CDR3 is TGTGAGGGGAAGGGCGGCACTGAAGCTTTCTTT. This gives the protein CEGKGGTEAFF.

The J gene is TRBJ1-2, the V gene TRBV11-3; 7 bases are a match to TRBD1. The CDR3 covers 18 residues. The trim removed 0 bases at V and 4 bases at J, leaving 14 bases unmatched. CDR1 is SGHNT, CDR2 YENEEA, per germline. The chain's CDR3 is CASSLDRPLRKGAYGYTF. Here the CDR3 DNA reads TGTGCCAGCAGCTTAGATCGGCCCCTACGAAAGGGGGCCTATGGCTACACCTTC.

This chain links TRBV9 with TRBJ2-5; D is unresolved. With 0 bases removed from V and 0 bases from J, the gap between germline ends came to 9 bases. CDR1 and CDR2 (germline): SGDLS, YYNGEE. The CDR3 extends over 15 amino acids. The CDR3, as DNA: TGTGCCAGCAGCGTAGGGACGAAGTACCAAGAGACCCAGTACTTC. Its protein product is CASSVGTKYQETQYF.

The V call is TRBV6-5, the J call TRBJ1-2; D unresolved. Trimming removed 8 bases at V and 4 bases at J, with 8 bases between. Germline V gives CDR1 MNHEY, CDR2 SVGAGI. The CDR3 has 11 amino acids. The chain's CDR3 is CASGLTYGYTF. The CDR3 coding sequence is TGTGCCAGCGGTCTAACCTATGGCTACACCTTC.

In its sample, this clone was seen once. CDR3 sequence reads: CASSTLVMNTEAFF. CDR3 coding DNA: TGTGCCAGCAGCACATTAGTGATGAACACTGAAGCTTTCTTT. V and J are TRBV13 and TRBJ1-1; D remains ambiguous. The CDR3 consists of 14 residues. Trimming removed 5 bases from V and 0 bases from J, with 10 bases in between. Germline CDR1 and CDR2: PRHDT and FYEKMQ (reference sequence).

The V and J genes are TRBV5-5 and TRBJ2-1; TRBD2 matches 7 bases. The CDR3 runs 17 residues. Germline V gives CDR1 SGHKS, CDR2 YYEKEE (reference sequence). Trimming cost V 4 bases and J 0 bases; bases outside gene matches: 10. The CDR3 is CASSPRGLAVSYNEQFF. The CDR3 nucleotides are TGTGCCAGCAGCCCGCGAGGGCTAGCGGTCTCCTACAATGAGCAGTTCTTC.